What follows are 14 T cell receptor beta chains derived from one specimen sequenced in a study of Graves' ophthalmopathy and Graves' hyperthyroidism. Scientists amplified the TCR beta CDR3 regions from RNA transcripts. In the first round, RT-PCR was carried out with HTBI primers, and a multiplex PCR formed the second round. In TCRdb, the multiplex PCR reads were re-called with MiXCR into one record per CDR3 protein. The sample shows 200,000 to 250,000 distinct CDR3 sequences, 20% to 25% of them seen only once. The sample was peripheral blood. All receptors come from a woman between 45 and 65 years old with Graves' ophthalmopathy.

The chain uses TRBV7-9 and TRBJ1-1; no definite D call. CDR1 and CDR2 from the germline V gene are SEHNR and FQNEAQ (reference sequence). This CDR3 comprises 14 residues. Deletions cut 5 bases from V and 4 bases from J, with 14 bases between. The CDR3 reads CASSVGRTGTEAFF. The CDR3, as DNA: TGTGCCAGCAGCGTAGGACGGACCGGCACTGAAGCTTTCTTT.

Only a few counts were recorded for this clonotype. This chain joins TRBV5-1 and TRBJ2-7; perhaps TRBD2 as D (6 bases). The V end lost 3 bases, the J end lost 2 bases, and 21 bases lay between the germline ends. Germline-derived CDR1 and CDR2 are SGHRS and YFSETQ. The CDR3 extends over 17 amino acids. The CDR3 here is CASSSSASETMPYEQYF. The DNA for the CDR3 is TGCGCCAGCAGCTCGTCCGCTAGCGAGACTATGCCCTACGAGCAGTACTTC.

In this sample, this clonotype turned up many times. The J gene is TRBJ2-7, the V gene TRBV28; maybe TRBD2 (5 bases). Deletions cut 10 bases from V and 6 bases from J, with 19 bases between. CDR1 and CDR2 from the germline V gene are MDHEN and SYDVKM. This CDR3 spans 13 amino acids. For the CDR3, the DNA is TGTGCCATCTCATCAACCGCTCGGGGCGAGCAGTACTTC. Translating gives CAISSTARGEQYF.

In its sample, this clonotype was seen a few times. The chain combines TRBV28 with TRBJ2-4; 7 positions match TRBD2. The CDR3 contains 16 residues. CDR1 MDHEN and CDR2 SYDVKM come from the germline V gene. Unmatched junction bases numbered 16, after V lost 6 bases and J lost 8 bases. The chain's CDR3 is CASSPIWGGEVDIQYF. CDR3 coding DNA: TGTGCCAGCAGCCCCATTTGGGGAGGGGAGGTGGACATTCAGTACTTC.

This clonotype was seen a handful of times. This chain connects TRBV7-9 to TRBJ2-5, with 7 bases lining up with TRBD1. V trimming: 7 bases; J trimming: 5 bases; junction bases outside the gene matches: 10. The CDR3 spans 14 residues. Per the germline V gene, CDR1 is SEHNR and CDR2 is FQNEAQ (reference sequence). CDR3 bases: TGTGCCAGCACCAAAACAGGGGCATCGGAGACCCAGTACTTC. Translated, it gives CASTKTGASETQYF.

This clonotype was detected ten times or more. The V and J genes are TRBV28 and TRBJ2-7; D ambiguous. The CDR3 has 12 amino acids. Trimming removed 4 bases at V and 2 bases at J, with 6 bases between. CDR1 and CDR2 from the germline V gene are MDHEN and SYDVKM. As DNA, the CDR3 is TGTGCCAGCAGTTCGCCCCCCTACGAGCAGTACTTC. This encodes CASSSPPYEQYF.

CDR3 region: CASRDSGSGTDTQYF. The CDR3 region has the DNA TGTGCCAGCAGGGATAGCGGGAGTGGCACAGATACGCAGTATTTT. The rearrangement joins TRBV6-1 to TRBJ2-3; 9 nucleotides line up with TRBD2. The CDR3 covers 15 residues. Germline-derived CDR1 and CDR2 are MNHNS and SASEGT. V lost 6 bases to trimming and J lost 1 base; unmatched junction nucleotides: 5.

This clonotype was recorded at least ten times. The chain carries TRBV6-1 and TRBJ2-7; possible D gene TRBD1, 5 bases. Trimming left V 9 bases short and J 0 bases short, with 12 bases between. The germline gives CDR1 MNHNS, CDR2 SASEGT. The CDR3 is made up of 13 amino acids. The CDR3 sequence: CASLDSFSYEQYF. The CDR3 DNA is TGTGCCAGTCTCGACAGCTTCTCCTACGAGCAGTACTTC.

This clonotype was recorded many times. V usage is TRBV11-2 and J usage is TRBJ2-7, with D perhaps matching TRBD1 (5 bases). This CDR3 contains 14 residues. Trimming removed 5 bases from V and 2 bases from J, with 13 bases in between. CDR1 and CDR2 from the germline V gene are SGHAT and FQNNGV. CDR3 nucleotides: TGTGCCAGCAGCCCAGGGTGGGCTGCCTACGAGCAGTACTTC. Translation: CASSPGWAAYEQYF.

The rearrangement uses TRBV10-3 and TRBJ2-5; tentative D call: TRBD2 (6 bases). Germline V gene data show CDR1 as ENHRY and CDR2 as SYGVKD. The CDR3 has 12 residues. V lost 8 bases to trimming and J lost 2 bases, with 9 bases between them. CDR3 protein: CAIGTPQETQYF. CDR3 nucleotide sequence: TGTGCCATCGGGACTCCACAAGAGACCCAGTACTTC.

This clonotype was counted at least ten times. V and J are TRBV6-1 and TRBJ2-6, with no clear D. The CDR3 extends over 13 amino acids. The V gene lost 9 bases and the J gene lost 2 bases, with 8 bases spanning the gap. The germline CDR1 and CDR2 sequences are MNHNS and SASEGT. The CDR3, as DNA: TGTGCCAGTCAGAAAACTGGGGCCAACGTCCTGACTTTC. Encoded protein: CASQKTGANVLTF.

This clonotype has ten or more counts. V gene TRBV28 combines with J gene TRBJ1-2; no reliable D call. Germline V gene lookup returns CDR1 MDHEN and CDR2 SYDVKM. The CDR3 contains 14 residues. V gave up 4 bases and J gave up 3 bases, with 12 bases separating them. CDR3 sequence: CASSSLGPYYGYTF. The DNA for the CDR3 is TGTGCCAGCAGTTCCTTAGGGCCTTACTATGGCTACACCTTC.

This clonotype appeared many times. CDR3 coding DNA: TGCGCCAGCAGCCCGACCATCGGTGAGGGGGCGTCTTGGTATGGCTACACCTTC. Protein: CASSPTIGEGASWYGYTF. This chain links TRBV5-1 with TRBJ1-2, with 7 bases aligning to TRBD1. The CDR3 loop spans 18 amino acids. Trimming removed 4 bases from V and 5 bases from J; junction bases left unmatched: 20. The germline V gene encodes CDR1 SGHRS and CDR2 YFSETQ. Supplemented by reference TRBV5-1 and TRBJ1-2, the full variable domain reads KAGVTQTPRYLIKTRGQQVTLSCSPISGHRSVSWYQQTPGQGLQFLFEYFSETQRNKGNFPGRFSGRQFSNSRSEMNVSTLELGDSALYLCASSPTIGEGASWYGYTFGSGTRLTVV.

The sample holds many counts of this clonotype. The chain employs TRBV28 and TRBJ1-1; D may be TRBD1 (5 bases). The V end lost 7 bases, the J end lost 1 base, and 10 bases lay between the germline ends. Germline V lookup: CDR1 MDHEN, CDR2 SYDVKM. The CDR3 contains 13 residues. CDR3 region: CASIAQGNTEAFF. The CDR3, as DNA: TGTGCCAGCATTGCCCAGGGGAACACTGAAGCTTTCTTT.